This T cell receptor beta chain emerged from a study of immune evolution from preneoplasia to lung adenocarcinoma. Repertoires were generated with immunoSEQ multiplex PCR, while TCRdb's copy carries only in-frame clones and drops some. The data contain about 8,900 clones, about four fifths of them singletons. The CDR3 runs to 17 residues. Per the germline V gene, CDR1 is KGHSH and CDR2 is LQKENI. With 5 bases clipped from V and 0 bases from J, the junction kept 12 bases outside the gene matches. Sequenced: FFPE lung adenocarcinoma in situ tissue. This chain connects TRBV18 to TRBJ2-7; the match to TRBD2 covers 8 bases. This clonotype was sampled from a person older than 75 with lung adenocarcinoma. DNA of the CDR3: TGTGCCAGCTCATTCACGATAGCGGGGCCAGGCTCCTACGAGCAGTACTTC. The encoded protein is CASSFTIAGPGSYEQYF.